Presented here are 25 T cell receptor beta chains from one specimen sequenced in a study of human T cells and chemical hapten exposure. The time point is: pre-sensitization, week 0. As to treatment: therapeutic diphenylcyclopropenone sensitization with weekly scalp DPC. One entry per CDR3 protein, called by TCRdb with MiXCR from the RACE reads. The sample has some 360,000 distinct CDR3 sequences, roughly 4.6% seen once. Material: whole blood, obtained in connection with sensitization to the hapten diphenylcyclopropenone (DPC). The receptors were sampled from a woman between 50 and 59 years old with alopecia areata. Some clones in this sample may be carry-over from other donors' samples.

As DNA, the CDR3 is TGCAGTGCTAGAGCGGGAGAGGCTGGGGCCAACGTCCTGACTTTC. Translating it yields CSARAGEAGANVLTF. This rearrangement joins TRBV20-1 to TRBJ2-6; a weak D match, TRBD2 (6 bases). The length of the CDR3 is 15 residues. Trimming left V 1 base short and J 2 bases short, with 9 bases between. Germline CDR1 is DFQATT and CDR2 is SNEGSKA (reference sequence).

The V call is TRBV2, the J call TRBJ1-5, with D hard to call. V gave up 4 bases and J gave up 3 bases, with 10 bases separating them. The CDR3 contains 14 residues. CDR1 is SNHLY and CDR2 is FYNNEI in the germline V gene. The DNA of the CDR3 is TGTGCCAGCAGTGGGGCGGGTTACAATCAGCCCCAGCATTTT. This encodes CASSGAGYNQPQHF.

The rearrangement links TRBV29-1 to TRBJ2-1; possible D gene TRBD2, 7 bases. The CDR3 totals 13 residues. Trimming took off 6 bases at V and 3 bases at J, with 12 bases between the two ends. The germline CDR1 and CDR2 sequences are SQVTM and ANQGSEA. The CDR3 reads CSVEGGLYNEQFF. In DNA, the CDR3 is TGCAGCGTGGAGGGGGGGCTCTACAATGAGCAGTTCTTC.

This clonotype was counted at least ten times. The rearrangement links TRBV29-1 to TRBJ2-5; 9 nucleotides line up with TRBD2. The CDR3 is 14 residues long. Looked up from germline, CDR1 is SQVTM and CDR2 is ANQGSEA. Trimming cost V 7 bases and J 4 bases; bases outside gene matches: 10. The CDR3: CSAEGLAGRETQYF. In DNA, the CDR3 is TGCAGCGCCGAAGGGCTAGCGGGGCGAGAGACCCAGTACTTC.

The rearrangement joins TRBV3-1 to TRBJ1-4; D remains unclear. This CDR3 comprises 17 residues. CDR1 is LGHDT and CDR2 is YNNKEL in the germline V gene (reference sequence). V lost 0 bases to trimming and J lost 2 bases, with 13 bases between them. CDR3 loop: CASSQDHSAATNEKLFF. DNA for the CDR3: TGTGCCAGCAGCCAAGATCACTCGGCGGCTACTAATGAAAAACTGTTTTTT.

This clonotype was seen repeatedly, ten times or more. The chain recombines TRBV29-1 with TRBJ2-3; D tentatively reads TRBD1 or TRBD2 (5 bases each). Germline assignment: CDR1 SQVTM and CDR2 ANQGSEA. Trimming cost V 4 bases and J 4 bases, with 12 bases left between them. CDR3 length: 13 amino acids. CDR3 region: CSVGSGRADTQYF. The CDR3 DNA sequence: TGCAGCGTTGGATCGGGACGGGCAGATACGCAGTATTTT.

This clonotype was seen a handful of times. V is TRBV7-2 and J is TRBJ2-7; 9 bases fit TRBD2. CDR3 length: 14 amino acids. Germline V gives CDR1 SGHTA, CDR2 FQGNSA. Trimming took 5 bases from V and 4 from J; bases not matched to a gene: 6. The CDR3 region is CASSRSGSQYEQYF. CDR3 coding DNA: TGTGCCAGCAGCCGTAGCGGGAGCCAATACGAGCAGTACTTC. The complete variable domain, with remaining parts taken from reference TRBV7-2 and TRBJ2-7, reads GAGVSQSPSNKVTEKGKDVELRCDPISGHTALYWYRQSLGQGLEFLIYFQGNSAPDKSGLPSDRFSAERTGGSVSTLTIQRTQQEDSAVYLCASSRSGSQYEQYFGPGTRLTVT.

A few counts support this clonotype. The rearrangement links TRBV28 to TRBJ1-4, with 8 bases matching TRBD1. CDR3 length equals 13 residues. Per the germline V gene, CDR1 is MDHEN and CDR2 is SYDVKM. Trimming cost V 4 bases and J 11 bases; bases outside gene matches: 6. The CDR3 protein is CASSSGGPGKLFF. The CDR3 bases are TGTGCCAGCAGTTCAGGGGGCCCAGGGAAACTGTTTTTT. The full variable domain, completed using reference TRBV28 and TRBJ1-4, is DVKVTQSSRYLVKRTGEKVFLECVQDMDHENMFWYRQDPGLGLRLIYFSYDVKMKEKGDIPEGYSVSREKKERFSLILESASTNQTSMYLCASSSGGPGKLFFGSGTQLSVL.

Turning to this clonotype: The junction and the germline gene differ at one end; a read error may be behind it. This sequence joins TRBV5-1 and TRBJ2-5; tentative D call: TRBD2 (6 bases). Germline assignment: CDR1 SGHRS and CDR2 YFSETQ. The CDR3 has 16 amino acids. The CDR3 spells CASSSQVTSREETLYF. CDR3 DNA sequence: TGCGCCAGCAGCTCGCAAGTGACTAGTCGAGAGGAGACCCTGTACTTC.

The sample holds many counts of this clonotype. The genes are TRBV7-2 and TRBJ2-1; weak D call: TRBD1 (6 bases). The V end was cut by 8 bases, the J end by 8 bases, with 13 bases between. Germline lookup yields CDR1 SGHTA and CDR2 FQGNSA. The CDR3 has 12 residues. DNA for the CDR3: TGTGCCAGCTCGGTAGGGGGACATGAGCAGTTCTTC. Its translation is CASSVGGHEQFF. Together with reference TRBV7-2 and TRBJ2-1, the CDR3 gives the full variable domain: GAGVSQSPSNKVTEKGKDVELRCDPISGHTALYWYRQSLGQGLEFLIYFQGNSAPDKSGLPSDRFSAERTGGSVSTLTIQRTQQEDSAVYLCASSVGGHEQFFGPGTRLTVL.

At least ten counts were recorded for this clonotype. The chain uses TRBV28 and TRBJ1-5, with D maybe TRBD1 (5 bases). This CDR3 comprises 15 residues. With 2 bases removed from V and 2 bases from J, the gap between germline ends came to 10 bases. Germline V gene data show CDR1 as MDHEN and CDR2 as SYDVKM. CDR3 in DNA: TGTGCCAGCAGTTTAAGGGTAGGGGGCAATCAGCCCCAGCATTTT. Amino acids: CASSLRVGGNQPQHF.

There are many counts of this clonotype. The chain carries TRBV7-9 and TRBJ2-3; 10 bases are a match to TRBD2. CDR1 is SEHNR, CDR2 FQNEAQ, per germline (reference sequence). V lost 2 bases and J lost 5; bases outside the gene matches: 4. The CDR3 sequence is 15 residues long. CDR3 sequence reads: CASSLTSGERDTQYF. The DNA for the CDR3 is TGTGCCAGCAGCTTAACTAGCGGGGAAAGAGATACGCAGTATTTT.

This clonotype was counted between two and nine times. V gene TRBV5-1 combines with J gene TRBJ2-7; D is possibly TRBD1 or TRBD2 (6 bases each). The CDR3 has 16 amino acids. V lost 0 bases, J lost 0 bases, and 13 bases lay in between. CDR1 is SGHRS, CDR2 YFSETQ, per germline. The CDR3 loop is CASSLDGGGLSYEQYF. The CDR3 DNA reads TGCGCCAGCAGCTTGGATGGAGGGGGTCTCTCCTACGAGCAGTACTTC.

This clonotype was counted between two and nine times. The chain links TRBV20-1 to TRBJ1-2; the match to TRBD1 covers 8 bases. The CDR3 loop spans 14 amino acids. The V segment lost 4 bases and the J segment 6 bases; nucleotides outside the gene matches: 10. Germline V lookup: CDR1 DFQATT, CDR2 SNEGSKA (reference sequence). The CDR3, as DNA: TGCAGTGCTAATGACAGGGGCCCTTTGGATGGCTACACCTTC. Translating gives CSANDRGPLDGYTF.

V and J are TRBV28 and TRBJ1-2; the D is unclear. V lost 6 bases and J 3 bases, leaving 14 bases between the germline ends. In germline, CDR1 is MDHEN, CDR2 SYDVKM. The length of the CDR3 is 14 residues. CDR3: CASSIIYQDYGYTF. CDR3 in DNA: TGTGCCAGCAGCATCATTTATCAGGACTATGGCTACACCTTC.

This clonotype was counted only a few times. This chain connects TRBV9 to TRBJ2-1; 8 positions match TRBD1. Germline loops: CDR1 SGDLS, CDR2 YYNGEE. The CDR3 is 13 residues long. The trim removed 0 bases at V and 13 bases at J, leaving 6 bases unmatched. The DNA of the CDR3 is TGTGCCAGCAGCGTAGCAGGGGCAGGGGGCCAGTTCTTC. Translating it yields CASSVAGAGGQFF.

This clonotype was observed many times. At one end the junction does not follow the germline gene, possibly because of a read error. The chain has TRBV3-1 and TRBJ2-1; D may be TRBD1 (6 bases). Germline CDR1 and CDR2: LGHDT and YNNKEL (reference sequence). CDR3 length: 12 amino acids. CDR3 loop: CASSQSKQGLIF. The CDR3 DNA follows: TGTGCCAGCAGCCAATCGAAACAGGGTTTAATCTTC.

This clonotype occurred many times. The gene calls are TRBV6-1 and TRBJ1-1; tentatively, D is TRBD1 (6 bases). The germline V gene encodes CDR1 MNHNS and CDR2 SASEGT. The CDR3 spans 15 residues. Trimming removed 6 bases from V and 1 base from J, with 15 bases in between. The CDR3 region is CASSEYTGPNTEAFF. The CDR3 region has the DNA TGTGCCAGCAGCGAGTACACAGGGCCGAACACTGAAGCTTTCTTT.

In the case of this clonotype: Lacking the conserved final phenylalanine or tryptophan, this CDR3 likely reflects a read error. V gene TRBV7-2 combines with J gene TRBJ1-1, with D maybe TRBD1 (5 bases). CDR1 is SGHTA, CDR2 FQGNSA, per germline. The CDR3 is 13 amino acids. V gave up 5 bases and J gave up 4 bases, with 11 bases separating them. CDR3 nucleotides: TGTGCCAGCAGCAGAATCAGGGCCACTGAAGCTTTCCTT. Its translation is CASSRIRATEAFL.

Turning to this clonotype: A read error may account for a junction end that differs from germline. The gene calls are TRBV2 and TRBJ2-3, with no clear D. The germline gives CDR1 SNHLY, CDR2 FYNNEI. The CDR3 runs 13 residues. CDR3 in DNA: TGTGCAAGCAGTACCGGTACCACAGATACGGAGTATTTT. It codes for CASSTGTTDTEYF.

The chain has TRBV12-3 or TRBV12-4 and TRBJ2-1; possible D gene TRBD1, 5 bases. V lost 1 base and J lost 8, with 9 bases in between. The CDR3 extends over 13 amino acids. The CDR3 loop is CASSLDRHDEQFF. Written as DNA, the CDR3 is TGTGCCAGCAGTTTAGACAGGCATGATGAGCAGTTCTTC.

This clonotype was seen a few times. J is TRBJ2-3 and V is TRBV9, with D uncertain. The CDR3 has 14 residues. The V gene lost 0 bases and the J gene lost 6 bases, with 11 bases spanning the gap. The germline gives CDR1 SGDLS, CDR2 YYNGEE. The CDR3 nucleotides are TGTGCCAGCAGCGTAGCTATCCTGGAGGATACGCAGTATTTT. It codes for CASSVAILEDTQYF.

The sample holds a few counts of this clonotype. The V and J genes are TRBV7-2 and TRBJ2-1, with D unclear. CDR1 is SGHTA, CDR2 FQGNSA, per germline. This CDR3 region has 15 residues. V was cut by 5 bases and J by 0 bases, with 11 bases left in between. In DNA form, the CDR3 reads TGTGCCAGCAGCCCCAGCAGGAGCTCCTACAATGAGCAGTTCTTC. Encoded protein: CASSPSRSSYNEQFF.

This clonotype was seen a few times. The CDR3 protein is CASSPSRGIAGYTF. The CDR3 DNA reads as TGTGCCAGCAGCCCCAGTAGAGGGATCGCTGGCTACACCTTC. This rearrangement joins TRBV7-8 to TRBJ1-2; the D is unclear. Germline loops: CDR1 SGHVS, CDR2 FQNEAQ. The CDR3 runs to 14 residues. Trimming took off 5 bases at V and 7 bases at J, with 17 bases between the two ends.

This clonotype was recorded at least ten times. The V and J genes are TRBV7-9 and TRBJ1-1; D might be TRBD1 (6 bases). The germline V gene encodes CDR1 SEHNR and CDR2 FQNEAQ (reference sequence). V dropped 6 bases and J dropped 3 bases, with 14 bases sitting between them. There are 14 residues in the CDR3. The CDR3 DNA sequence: TGTGCCAGCAGGACAGGCGGCCTAGACACTGAAGCTTTCTTT. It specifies CASRTGGLDTEAFF.